These 25 T cell receptor beta chains were all obtained from the same sample, sequenced in a study of OX40 agonist ivuxolimab in advanced cancers. Data came from immunoSEQ multiplex PCR; TCRdb stores just in-frame clones and leaves some out. The repertoire holds 65,000 to 80,000 clones, with 80% to 85% as singletons. The sample here was CD4+ or CD8+ T cells sorted from blood, taken in a trial of the OX40 agonist ivuxolimab. The receptor source for this set is an adult with an advanced solid tumor such as melanoma, head and neck, liver or kidney cancer.

The rearrangement joins TRBV27 to TRBJ1-2; 8 bases agree with TRBD1. The V segment lost 5 bases and the J segment 4 bases; nucleotides outside the gene matches: 12. Germline V gives CDR1 MNHEY, CDR2 SMNVEV (reference sequence). This CDR3 is built from 16 residues. The CDR3 DNA reads as TGTGCCAGCAGTGCTAGGAGGACAGGGAAAGGCTATGGCTACACCTTC. This gives the protein CASSARRTGKGYGYTF.

The J gene is TRBJ2-7, the V gene TRBV7-6, with D hard to call. Germline V CDR1 and CDR2: SGHVS, FNYEAQ. CDR3 length: 14 residues. V lost 5 bases and J lost 0, with 11 bases in between. The DNA for the CDR3 is TGTGCCAGCAGCGCTAACCCCCGCTCCTACGAGCAGTACTTC. Translated, it gives CASSANPRSYEQYF.

The genes are TRBV10-3 and TRBJ2-3, with 12 bases aligning to TRBD2. This CDR3 has 17 amino acids. J gave up 4 bases and V 2 bases, and 7 bases lay outside the gene matches. Per the germline V gene, CDR1 is ENHRY and CDR2 is SYGVKD. The CDR3 sequence: CAISEPSGGARADTQYF. CDR3 DNA: TGTGCCATCAGTGAGCCTAGCGGGGGGGCCAGGGCAGATACGCAGTATTTT.

This sequence joins TRBV18 and TRBJ1-2; TRBD1 is a possible D gene (6 bases). CDR1 KGHSH and CDR2 LQKENI come from the germline V gene. V shed 3 bases and J shed 0 bases, with 11 bases lying between them. The CDR3 runs to 15 residues. As DNA, the CDR3 is TGTGCCAGCTCACCGGGTCGACAGGCTAACTATGGCTACACCTTC. Translating it yields CASSPGRQANYGYTF.

The gene calls are TRBV2 and TRBJ1-6; the D gene is possibly TRBD1 (6 bases). Germline V gene data show CDR1 as SNHLY and CDR2 as FYNNEI. Trimming shortened V by 3 bases and J by 5 bases, and 11 bases separated the two germline ends. CDR3 size: 15 residues. The DNA for the CDR3 is TGTGCCAGCAGTGATAGACAGGCGGATAATTCACCCCTCCACTTT. It is translated as CASSDRQADNSPLHF.

In its sample, this clone was seen a few times. V gene TRBV7-9 combines with J gene TRBJ2-6; D is unresolved. Trimming pared 11 bases from V and 1 base from J, leaving 15 bases between. The CDR3 is 15 residues long. CDR1 SEHNR and CDR2 FQNEAQ come from the germline V gene (reference sequence). CDR3: CACSDSESGANVLTF. CDR3 coding DNA: TGTGCCTGCTCCGACTCGGAATCTGGGGCCAACGTCCTGACTTTC. The full variable domain, completed using reference TRBV7-9 and TRBJ2-6, is DTGVSQNPRHKITKRGQNVTFRCDPISEHNRLYWYRQTLGQGPEFLTYFQNEAQLEKSRLLSDRFSAERPKGSFSTLEIQRTEQGDSAMYLCACSDSESGANVLTFGAGSRLTVL.

This rearrangement joins TRBV5-1 to TRBJ2-5; perhaps TRBD2 as D (5 bases). This CDR3 spans 15 amino acids. Germline-derived CDR1 and CDR2 are SGHRS and YFSETQ. The V end lost 5 bases, the J end lost 5 bases, and 19 bases lay between the germline ends. This CDR3 is CASRFDASGWETQYF. The CDR3 DNA is TGCGCCAGCAGGTTCGACGCTTCGGGATGGGAGACCCAGTACTTC.

The rearrangement joins TRBV5-1 to TRBJ1-2; tentative D call: TRBD1 (5 bases). Per the germline V gene, CDR1 is SGHRS and CDR2 is YFSETQ. Trimming pared 3 bases from V and 2 bases from J, leaving 11 bases between. The CDR3 covers 14 residues. For the CDR3, the DNA is TGCGCCAGCAGCTCCGAAGGGGCCAACTATGGCTACACCTTC. Residues: CASSSEGANYGYTF.

The chain has TRBV28 and TRBJ2-2; the D is unclear. The length of the CDR3 is 13 residues. Trimming removed 7 bases at V and 3 bases at J, with 9 bases between. Per germline, CDR1 MDHEN and CDR2 SYDVKM. The CDR3 spells CASKDHHTGELFF. The CDR3 DNA follows: TGTGCCAGCAAAGACCACCACACCGGGGAGCTGTTTTTT. Full variable domain (outside the CDR3, taken from reference TRBV28 and TRBJ2-2): DVKVTQSSRYLVKRTGEKVFLECVQDMDHENMFWYRQDPGLGLRLIYFSYDVKMKEKGDIPEGYSVSREKKERFSLILESASTNQTSMYLCASKDHHTGELFFGEGSRLTVL.

V and J are TRBV5-5 and TRBJ2-3; D uncertain. Germline CDR1 is SGHKS and CDR2 is YYEKEE (reference sequence). Trimming removed 0 bases from V and 5 bases from J, with 4 bases in between. The length of the CDR3 is 12 residues. CDR3 in DNA: TGTGCCAGCAGCTTGGGGTTAGATACGCAGTATTTT. Protein product: CASSLGLDTQYF.

As concerns this clone: A junction boundary mismatches the germline segment, possibly from a read error. J is TRBJ2-4 and V is TRBV2; D is perhaps TRBD1 (6 bases). The CDR3 length is 12 residues. CDR1 and CDR2 (germline): SNHLY, FYNNEI. CDR3 sequence (DNA): TGTGCCAGCAGGGAAGGGACATCCATTCAGTACTTC. Translation gives CASREGTSIQYF.

This clone was counted a few times. The gene calls are TRBV4-3 and TRBJ2-1; weak D call: TRBD2 (6 bases). Germline V gives CDR1 LGHNA, CDR2 YSLEER. This CDR3 contains 15 residues. V was trimmed by 2 bases and J by 10 bases, leaving 18 bases between them. DNA for the CDR3: TGCGCCAGCAGCCAACTCGGCGGGGTTGCGGGGGAGCAGTTCTTC. Translation: CASSQLGGVAGEQFF.

The V call is TRBV18, the J call TRBJ2-3; TRBD2 agrees at 8 bases. CDR3 length: 16 residues. V dropped 3 bases and J dropped 6; count of bases not matched to a gene: 11. Germline lookup yields CDR1 KGHSH and CDR2 LQKENI. CDR3 sequence (DNA): TGTGCCAGCTCACCCCGGCTAAGCGGGGGAATGGATACGCAGTATTTT. The encoded protein is CASSPRLSGGMDTQYF.

V gene TRBV4-1 combines with J gene TRBJ2-1; TRBD2 aligns across 8 bases. The germline V gene encodes CDR1 MGHRA and CDR2 YSYEKL. The V gene end was trimmed by 4 bases and the J gene end by 10 bases; junction bases not matched to a gene: 18. The CDR3 spans 17 residues. The DNA for the CDR3 is TGCGCCAGCAGCCGCCCCCAGGCACCGGGAGGGCCTGGCGAGCAGTTCTTC. It encodes CASSRPQAPGGPGEQFF.

The chain combines TRBV25-1 with TRBJ2-3; D unresolved. The length of the CDR3 is 14 residues. The V gene's germline CDR1 is MGHDK and CDR2 SYGVNS. Trimming pared 2 bases from V and 6 bases from J, leaving 12 bases between. For the CDR3, the DNA is TGTGCCAGCAGTGAACCCCAACCCACCGATACGCAGTATTTT. Encoded protein: CASSEPQPTDTQYF.

The chain combines TRBV7-9 with TRBJ2-7; TRBD2 might be the D (5 bases). Germline V gene data show CDR1 as SEHNR and CDR2 as FQNEAQ (reference sequence). V shed 6 bases and J shed 1 base, with 22 bases lying between them. This CDR3 has 17 residues. For the CDR3, the DNA is TGTGCCAGCAGTCTCCGCCCTAGGGTGACGGGATCCTACGAGCAGTACTTC. Protein sequence: CASSLRPRVTGSYEQYF.

The rearrangement joins TRBV6-6 to TRBJ2-5; 9 bases agree with TRBD1. The J segment lost 4 bases and the V segment lost 6 bases, leaving 9 bases of the junction unmatched. The length of the CDR3 is 15 residues. Germline values: CDR1 MNHNY, CDR2 SVGAGI (reference sequence). The CDR3 reads CASRGPGTGRETQYF. DNA for the CDR3: TGTGCCAGCAGGGGACCGGGGACAGGGAGAGAGACCCAGTACTTC.

V and J are TRBV7-2 and TRBJ2-5, with 8 positions matching TRBD2. Per the germline V gene, CDR1 is SGHTA and CDR2 is FQGNSA. The length of the CDR3 is 14 residues. Trimming cost V 3 bases and J 4 bases; bases outside gene matches: 4. The CDR3 bases are TGTGCCAGCAGCTTCCTCGGGAGGGGAGAGACCCAGTACTTC. Translation gives CASSFLGRGETQYF. The full variable domain, with the rest looked up from reference TRBV7-2 and TRBJ2-5, is GAGVSQSPSNKVTEKGKDVELRCDPISGHTALYWYRQSLGQGLEFLIYFQGNSAPDKSGLPSDRFSAERTGGSVSTLTIQRTQQEDSAVYLCASSFLGRGETQYFGPGTRLLVL.

The V gene is TRBV13, the J gene TRBJ1-1; 7 bases are a match to TRBD1. The CDR3 consists of 13 residues. J gave up 4 bases and V 11 bases, and 10 bases lay outside the gene matches. In germline, CDR1 is PRHDT, CDR2 FYEKMQ (reference sequence). CDR3: CAQRGQVGTEAFF. In DNA, the CDR3 is TGTGCCCAGCGTGGACAGGTGGGCACTGAAGCTTTCTTT.

The V gene is TRBV5-1, the J gene TRBJ2-1; no reliable D call. CDR3 length equals 11 residues. Germline CDR1 is SGHRS and CDR2 is YFSETQ. V lost 4 bases and J lost 6, with 5 bases in between. In DNA, the CDR3 is TGCGCCAGCAGCGTTACCAATGAGCAGTTCTTC. Encoded protein: CASSVTNEQFF.

The CDR3, as DNA: TGTGCCAGCAGCCTCCGAGACAGCCGATACAATGAGCAGTTCTTC. This sequence encodes CASSLRDSRYNEQFF. The chain links TRBV7-8 to TRBJ2-1, with D perhaps matching TRBD1 (5 bases). The CDR3 totals 15 residues. The germline V gene encodes CDR1 SGHVS and CDR2 FQNEAQ. Between the trimmed V and J ends, which lost 5 bases and 4 bases, there was a span of 15 bases.

V and J are TRBV5-4 and TRBJ2-7; D possibly corresponds to TRBD2 (6 bases). Germline V CDR1 and CDR2: SGHNT, YYREEE (reference sequence). Trimming took 4 bases from V and 4 from J, leaving 18 bases between them. This CDR3 has 15 amino acids. In nucleotides, the CDR3 is TGTGCCAGCAGCGGCGTCGGGACTTCCCTATACGAGCAGTACTTC. It encodes CASSGVGTSLYEQYF.

The chain carries TRBV6-5 and TRBJ1-1; TRBD1 might be the D (5 bases). There are 11 residues in the CDR3. V was trimmed by 3 bases and J by 10 bases, leaving 9 bases between them. Germline-derived CDR1 and CDR2 are MNHEY and SVGAGI. The CDR3 nucleotides read TGTGCCAGCAGTTATTCCCAGGGAGCTTTCTTT. Translating it yields CASSYSQGAFF.

CDR3 sequence reads: CASNPPGGDTEAFF. Here the CDR3 DNA reads TGTGCCAGCAACCCGCCGGGGGGCGACACTGAAGCTTTCTTT. This chain uses TRBV28 with TRBJ1-1; D is possibly TRBD1 (6 bases). V was clipped by 7 bases and J by 3 bases, with 15 bases between them. CDR1 and CDR2 from the germline V gene are MDHEN and SYDVKM. The CDR3 is made up of 14 amino acids. The variable domain in full, completed from reference TRBV28 and TRBJ1-1, reads DVKVTQSSRYLVKRTGEKVFLECVQDMDHENMFWYRQDPGLGLRLIYFSYDVKMKEKGDIPEGYSVSREKKERFSLILESASTNQTSMYLCASNPPGGDTEAFFGQGTRLTVV.

The chain joins TRBV2 to TRBJ1-4; 7 bases align to TRBD1. The V segment lost 5 bases and the J segment 1 base; nucleotides outside the gene matches: 7. The CDR3 totals 16 residues. Germline CDR1 SNHLY, CDR2 FYNNEI. CDR3 amino acids: CASSPQGGVTNEKLFF. CDR3 nucleotides: TGTGCCAGCAGTCCCCAGGGGGGGGTAACTAATGAAAAACTGTTTTTT.